The present entry profiles one T cell receptor beta chain with its context. Germline values: CDR1 SGDLS, CDR2 YYNGEE. This CDR3 region has 14 residues. The germline V and J ends were trimmed by 4 bases and 3 bases, with 11 bases remaining between them. Authors' methods: Reference gene primer amplification in the assay estimated nucleated cell counts. Only in-frame clones appear in the TCRdb table, and some are missing; sequencing was by immunoSEQ multiplex PCR. V, J and clone size reflect that table, while D and trimming were determined from the DNA. The table includes approximately 170,000 clones, 88% detected once. The study recruited people aged about 18 to 89 years across roughly 23 US areas. This specimen comes from a study of blood T cell repertoires in COVID-19.

This receptor was obtained from a young woman who had recovered from COVID-19. The V and J genes are TRBV9 and TRBJ1-3, with D perhaps matching TRBD1 (5 bases). What was sequenced was PBMCs or T cells enriched from blood (not recorded which). The CDR3 nucleotides read TGTGCCAGCAGCACCCAGACAGTTGGAAACACCATATATTTT. The encoded protein is CASSTQTVGNTIYF.